This T cell receptor beta chain emerged from a study of T cells in Graves' hyperthyroidism and ophthalmopathy. The CDR3 contains 16 residues. Between the trimmed V and J ends, which lost 0 bases and 0 bases, there was a span of 11 bases. Broader study findings: The model foresaw ophthalmopathy a median roughly 6 months prior to onset.

This clonotype has ten or more counts. Its antigen is unknown. Researchers took RNA transcripts and amplified the TCR beta CDR3 regions from them. Initially, a first-round RT-PCR of the TCR CDR3 employed the HTBI primer set. TCRdb used MiXCR to reprocess the multiplex PCR reads, holding one entry per CDR3 protein. Here the sample spans under 650,000 distinct CDR3 sequences, about 16% being singletons. The sample consisted of blood. The rearrangement joins TRBV12-3 or TRBV12-4 to TRBJ1-1; D remains ambiguous. The source of this sequence is a woman aged 25 to 39 with Graves' hyperthyroidism. The CDR3 nucleotides read TGTGCCAGCAGTTTAGCGGCGATGAGCTTGAACACTGAAGCTTTCTTT. Translation: CASSLAAMSLNTEAFF.